This entry is about one T cell receptor (beta chain). Its antigen is not known. Treatment reported: oral pan-JAK inhibitor, 5-10 mg twice daily. This sample is drawn from a study of CD8+ T cells in alopecia areata. This CDR3 comprises 13 residues. The V and J ends lost 2 bases and 6 bases, in that order; junction bases with no gene match: 6. The germline V gene has CDR1 SQVTM and CDR2 ANQGSEA. Notes on the study in general: How baseline CD8+ expansion relates to response remains uncertain (there was one nonresponder).

cDNA prepared by RNA extraction and subsequent reverse transcription served as the template for sequencing. The table came from immunoSEQ multiplex PCR; TCRdb's copy has only in-frame clones and leaves some out. The table shows 150,000 to 200,000 clones, with under 80% occurring only once. The sequencing used CD4+ T cells sorted from blood, collected at approximately week 50, from a patient treated with tofacitinib. The rearrangement joins TRBV29-1 to TRBJ1-1, with 7 positions matching TRBD1. The sequence derives from a human donor with alopecia areata. CDR3 nucleotide sequence: TGCAGCGTTGAAAACAGGGGATTGCCTGAAGCTTTCTTT. Translating it yields CSVENRGLPEAFF.